This entry lists 24 T cell receptor beta chains sequenced from one sample in a study of Graves' ophthalmopathy and Graves' hyperthyroidism. Scientists amplified the TCR beta CDR3 regions from RNA transcripts. First-round RT-PCR with HTBI primers preceded a second-round multiplex PCR. TCRdb fed the multiplex PCR reads into MiXCR, producing one record per CDR3 protein. The repertoire holds about 550,000 distinct CDR3 sequences, with about 40% as singletons. The specimen was peripheral blood or thyroid tissue (not recorded which). These receptor sequences come from an adult man with Graves' hyperthyroidism.

This clonotype was recorded at least ten times. The V call is TRBV29-1, the J call TRBJ2-7, with 8 bases identical to TRBD1. The CDR3 spans 13 residues. Germline CDR1 SQVTM, CDR2 ANQGSEA. With V trimmed by 6 bases and J by 0 bases, 4 bases remained unmatched. The CDR3 bases are TGCAGCGTACGACAGGGGAGCTCCTACGAGCAGTACTTC. This gives the protein CSVRQGSSYEQYF.

This clonotype was seen repeatedly, ten times or more. This rearrangement joins TRBV25-1 to TRBJ1-1; D call uncertain. The germline V gene encodes CDR1 MGHDK and CDR2 SYGVNS. The CDR3 is made up of 15 amino acids. V gave up 5 bases and J gave up 2 bases, with 15 bases separating them. CDR3 residues: CASSSTASFNTEAFF. CDR3 DNA sequence: TGTGCCAGCAGTAGTACAGCTTCCTTCAACACTGAAGCTTTCTTT.

This clonotype was found many times. This sequence joins TRBV29-1 and TRBJ1-1; no clear D. The CDR3 length is 11 residues. Per germline, CDR1 SQVTM and CDR2 ANQGSEA. V shed 4 bases and J shed 2 bases, with 5 bases lying between them. CDR3 nucleotide sequence: TGCAGCGTTGTTTACAACACTGAAGCTTTCTTT. Translation: CSVVYNTEAFF.

This clonotype was detected many times. V usage is TRBV15 and J usage is TRBJ2-5; D is ambiguous. The CDR3 consists of 16 residues. Deletions cut 0 bases from V and 4 bases from J, with 15 bases between. CDR1 is LNHNV, CDR2 YYDKDF, per germline (reference sequence). CDR3 amino acids: CATSRDQQAAGETQYF. The CDR3 coding sequence is TGTGCCACCAGCAGAGATCAGCAAGCAGCCGGAGAGACCCAGTACTTC.

This clonotype was observed a few times. The chain couples TRBV6-5 to TRBJ2-7; D remains ambiguous. In germline, CDR1 is MNHEY, CDR2 SVGAGI. Trimming stripped 3 bases from V and 1 base from J, with 13 bases between. The CDR3 length is 15 residues. The CDR3 sequence is CASSYNRARSYEQYF. As DNA, the CDR3 is TGTGCCAGCAGTTATAATCGGGCTAGGTCCTACGAGCAGTACTTC.

This clonotype was seen many times. The genes are TRBV19 and TRBJ2-2, with 12 bases aligning to TRBD2. The V gene end was trimmed by 4 bases and the J gene end by 0 bases; junction bases not matched to a gene: 3. Per germline, CDR1 LNHDA and CDR2 SQIVND (reference sequence). The CDR3 spans 17 residues. The chain's CDR3 is CASSRGLAGSNTGELFF. CDR3 bases: TGTGCCAGTAGTAGAGGACTAGCGGGATCGAACACCGGGGAGCTGTTTTTT.

This clonotype was seen repeatedly, ten times or more. The J gene is TRBJ1-2, the V gene TRBV4-1; possible D gene TRBD1, 5 bases. Trimming took 1 base from V and 7 from J, leaving 19 bases between them. Germline V gene sequence: CDR1 MGHRA, CDR2 YSYEKL. CDR3 length: 16 residues. CDR3: CASSQVGPGLAGGYTF. CDR3 bases: TGCGCCAGCAGCCAAGTGGGTCCAGGGTTGGCGGGTGGCTACACCTTC.

This clonotype has at least ten counts. The V call is TRBV10-3, the J call TRBJ1-1; 7 nucleotides agree with TRBD1. CDR1 is ENHRY, CDR2 SYGVKD, per germline. With 9 bases clipped from V and 4 bases from J, the junction kept 2 bases outside the gene matches. CDR3 length: 11 amino acids. CDR3 residues: CAISGGTEAFF. The CDR3 DNA sequence: TGTGCCATTTCAGGGGGCACTGAAGCTTTCTTT.

The CDR3 DNA reads as TGTGCCAGCAGTTTAGCCCGATGGGAGACCCAGTACTTC. This encodes CASSLARWETQYF. The chain couples TRBV12-3 or TRBV12-4 to TRBJ2-5, with D unresolved. The CDR3 length is 13 residues. V was shortened by 0 bases and J by 5 bases, with 7 bases between the two germline ends.

Of note for this clonotype: This CDR3 fails to terminate in the conserved phenylalanine or tryptophan, so it likely reflects a read error. The gene calls are TRBV5-1 and TRBJ1-1, with D possibly being TRBD1 (5 bases). CDR3 size: 15 residues. Trimming left V 0 bases short and J 0 bases short, with 9 bases between. The V gene's germline CDR1 is SGHRS and CDR2 YFSETQ. CDR3 in DNA: TGCGCCAGCAGCTTGGCCGGGGGAATGAACACTGAAGCTTTCCTT. It is translated as CASSLAGGMNTEAFL.

This clonotype was seen repeatedly, ten times or more. The chain has TRBV29-1 and TRBJ1-6, with 9 positions matching TRBD1. The CDR3 has 13 amino acids. Germline values: CDR1 SQVTM, CDR2 ANQGSEA. V lost 4 bases to trimming and J lost 7 bases; unmatched junction nucleotides: 2. The DNA of the CDR3 is TGCAGCGTTGGGGACAGGGTAAATTCACCCCTCCACTTT. Its translation: CSVGDRVNSPLHF. The full variable domain, in which reference TRBV29-1 and TRBJ1-6 provide the parts outside the CDR3, is SAVISQKPSRDICQRGTSLTIQCQVDSQVTMMFWYRQQPGQSLTLIATANQGSEATYESGFVIDKFPISRPNLTFSTLTVSNMSPEDSSIYLCSVGDRVNSPLHFGNGTRLTVT.

CDR3 in DNA: TGTGCCAGCAGTTTTCGGCAGGGGACCGGGGAGCTGTTTTTT. Translating gives CASSFRQGTGELFF. The rearrangement links TRBV12-3 or TRBV12-4 to TRBJ2-2; D perhaps matches TRBD1 (6 bases). CDR3 length: 14 residues. Deletions cut 3 bases from V and 5 bases from J, with 10 bases between.

V usage is TRBV25-1 and J usage is TRBJ1-5; D gene ambiguous. This CDR3 comprises 15 residues. CDR1 MGHDK and CDR2 SYGVNS come from the germline V gene. Trimming took off 2 bases at V and 0 bases at J, with 8 bases between the two ends. Here the CDR3 DNA reads TGTGCCAGCAGTGAAGGGCCGGCTAGCAATCAGCCCCAGCATTTT. This encodes CASSEGPASNQPQHF.

This clonotype was recorded once. J is TRBJ1-3 and V is TRBV20-1, with D tentatively TRBD1 (6 bases). Germline CDR1 DFQATT, CDR2 SNEGSKA (reference sequence). The CDR3 runs to 13 residues. V lost 5 bases and J 0 bases, leaving 8 bases between the germline ends. This CDR3 is CSAPQGSGNTIYF. CDR3 DNA: TGCAGTGCTCCACAGGGCTCTGGAAACACCATATATTTT.

The rearrangement links TRBV15 to TRBJ1-3; TRBD1 might be the D (5 bases). Germline lookup yields CDR1 LNHNV and CDR2 YYDKDF (reference sequence). V was trimmed by 0 bases and J by 2 bases, leaving 8 bases between them. The length of the CDR3 is 15 residues. The CDR3 reads CATSRDTGAGNTIYF. The CDR3 bases are TGTGCCACCAGCAGAGATACGGGGGCTGGAAACACCATATATTTT.

This clonotype was counted many times. This sequence joins TRBV7-9 and TRBJ1-3, with 8 bases matching TRBD1. Germline V gene data show CDR1 as SEHNR and CDR2 as FQNEAQ (reference sequence). The CDR3 loop spans 15 amino acids. Trimming took 4 bases from V and 7 from J; bases not matched to a gene: 9. CDR3 protein: CASSSNGQGRNTIYF. CDR3 nucleotide sequence: TGTGCCAGCAGCTCCAACGGACAGGGAAGGAACACCATATATTTT. The full variable domain, completed using reference TRBV7-9 and TRBJ1-3, is DTGVSQNPRHKITKRGQNVTFRCDPISEHNRLYWYRQTLGQGPEFLTYFQNEAQLEKSRLLSDRFSAERPKGSFSTLEIQRTEQGDSAMYLCASSSNGQGRNTIYFGEGSWLTVV.

The count of this clonotype is one. The gene calls are TRBV25-1 and TRBJ2-7, with 9 bases aligning to TRBD2. V shed 3 bases, J shed 2 bases, and the junction held 5 bases outside the gene matches. In germline, CDR1 is MGHDK, CDR2 SYGVNS. This CDR3 region has 15 residues. CDR3 nucleotides: TGTGCCAGCAGTGAGATGTCTAGCGGGGCCTACGAGCAGTACTTC. This gives the protein CASSEMSSGAYEQYF.

V gene TRBV7-2 combines with J gene TRBJ1-5; D is perhaps TRBD1 (6 bases). Trimming shortened V by 2 bases and J by 7 bases, and 15 bases separated the two germline ends. In germline, CDR1 is SGHTA, CDR2 FQGNSA. CDR3 size: 15 residues. For the CDR3, the DNA is TGTGCCAGCAGCTTAACCAGGGGTGACAGGCAGCCCCAGCATTTT. This codes for CASSLTRGDRQPQHF.

Note on this clonotype: A much larger clone differs from this one at a single base, so this may be a read error. The V call is TRBV5-4, the J call TRBJ1-1; TRBD1 is a possible D gene (6 bases). The CDR3 runs to 12 residues. CDR1 is SGHNT, CDR2 YYREEE, per germline (reference sequence). V lost 7 bases to trimming and J lost 5 bases, with 12 bases between them. The CDR3 DNA is TGTGCCAGCGGCCGGGGGCCGACTGAAGCTTTCTTT. It encodes CASGRGPTEAFF.

This clonotype was detected ten times or more. J is TRBJ2-2 and V is TRBV5-5, with 9 bases matching TRBD1. CDR1 and CDR2 from the germline V gene are SGHKS and YYEKEE (reference sequence). The CDR3 has 18 amino acids. After removal of 5 bases from V and 2 bases from J, the junction contained 13 bases not matched to a gene. For the CDR3, the DNA is TGTGCCAGCAGACCTTTTTCCGGGACAGGGTACAACACCGGGGAGCTGTTTTTT. Amino acid sequence: CASRPFSGTGYNTGELFF.

This clonotype was counted ten times or more. The genes are TRBV20-1 and TRBJ2-5; the match to TRBD2 covers 9 bases. Germline values: CDR1 DFQATT, CDR2 SNEGSKA (reference sequence). Unmatched junction bases numbered 5, after V lost 0 bases and J lost 0 bases. The CDR3 length is 16 residues. The CDR3 region has the DNA TGCAGTGCTAGAGATGGGCGACTAGCGGACCAAGAGACCCAGTACTTC. Protein product: CSARDGRLADQETQYF.

The sample holds many counts of this clonotype. The chain links TRBV6-6 to TRBJ2-7; the D gene could be TRBD1 or TRBD2 (5 bases each). The CDR3 is 12 amino acids. V dropped 5 bases and J dropped 2 bases, with 7 bases sitting between them. Looked up from germline, CDR1 is MNHNY and CDR2 is SVGAGI (reference sequence). CDR3 nucleotides: TGTGCCAGCAGTAGGGGACCCTACGAGCAGTACTTC. Amino acids: CASSRGPYEQYF.

This clonotype has ten or more counts. V gene TRBV6-5 combines with J gene TRBJ2-7; TRBD2 matches at 9 bases. The CDR3 covers 14 residues. CDR1 and CDR2 (germline): MNHEY, SVGAGI. The trim removed 6 bases at V and 2 bases at J, leaving 5 bases unmatched. The CDR3 nucleotides read TGTGCCAGCAGCATCACTAGCGGGCCCTACGAGCAGTACTTC. This gives the protein CASSITSGPYEQYF.

This clonotype was found many times. The chain carries TRBV5-8 and TRBJ2-2; the D gene is possibly TRBD2 (6 bases). Germline CDR1 and CDR2: SGHTS and YDEGEE. The CDR3 loop spans 16 amino acids. Trimming left V 4 bases short and J 1 base short, with 14 bases between. CDR3 sequence: CASSPEAGRNTGELFF. CDR3 in DNA: TGTGCCAGCAGCCCTGAGGCGGGGAGGAACACCGGGGAGCTGTTTTTT.